Sequencing of this TCR beta chain was carried out in a study of cytomegalovirus exposure and HLA in healthy donors. This PCR relied on a set of 60 Vbeta primers and 13 Jbeta primers. Clones were sequenced by immunoSEQ multiplex PCR, and TCRdb holds only the in-frame ones, with some missing. The sample includes about 130,000 clones, about 85% of them seen just once. Findings of the study overall: Sequence variants that were highly shared formed a cluster that was likely a sequencing artifact. One variant, a missense change in DCLRE1C, was linked in a later analysis to TCR beta V- and J-gene trimming.

Germline CDR1 SGHNT, CDR2 YYREEE (reference sequence). This CDR3 is built from 14 residues. Trimming stripped 2 bases from V and 4 bases from J, with 12 bases between. For this clone: The antigen is undetermined.

The clonotype comes from a boy aged 10-17 years in good health and CMV-seronegative. Material: PBMCs. The chain links TRBV5-4 to TRBJ1-2; perhaps TRBD1 as D (5 bases). CDR3 protein: CASSFGGTVYGYTF. The CDR3, as DNA: TGTGCCAGCAGCTTCGGAGGGACCGTCTATGGCTACACCTTC.